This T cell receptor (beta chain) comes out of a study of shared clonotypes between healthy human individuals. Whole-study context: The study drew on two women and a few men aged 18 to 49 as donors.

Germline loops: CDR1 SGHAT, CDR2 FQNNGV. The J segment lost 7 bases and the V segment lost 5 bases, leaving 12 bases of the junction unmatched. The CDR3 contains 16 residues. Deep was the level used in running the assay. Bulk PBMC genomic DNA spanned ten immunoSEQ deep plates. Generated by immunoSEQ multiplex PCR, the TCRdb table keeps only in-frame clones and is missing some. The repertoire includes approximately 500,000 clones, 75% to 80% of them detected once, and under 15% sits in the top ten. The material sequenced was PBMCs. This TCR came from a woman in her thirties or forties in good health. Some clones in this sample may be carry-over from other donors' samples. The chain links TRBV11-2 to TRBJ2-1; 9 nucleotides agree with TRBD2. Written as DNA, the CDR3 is TGTGCCAGCAGCCCCATCGGCGGGAGGGGAGGTAATGAGCAGTTCTTC. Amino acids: CASSPIGGRGGNEQFF.